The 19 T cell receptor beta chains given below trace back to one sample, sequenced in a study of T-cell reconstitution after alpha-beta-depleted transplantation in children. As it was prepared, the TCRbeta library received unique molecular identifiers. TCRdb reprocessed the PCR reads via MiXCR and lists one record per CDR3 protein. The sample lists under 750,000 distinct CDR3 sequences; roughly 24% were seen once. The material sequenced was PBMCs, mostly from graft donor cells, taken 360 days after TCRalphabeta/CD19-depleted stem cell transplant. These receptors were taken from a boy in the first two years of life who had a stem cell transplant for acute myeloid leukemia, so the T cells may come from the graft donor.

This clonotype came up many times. CDR3 DNA: TGCAGTGCCCGGACAGGGGGGAATTCACCCCTCCACTTT. Translating it yields CSARTGGNSPLHF. V gene TRBV29-1 combines with J gene TRBJ1-6; 10 bases line up with TRBD1. Germline V gene sequence: CDR1 SQVTM, CDR2 ANQGSEA. There are 13 residues in the CDR3.

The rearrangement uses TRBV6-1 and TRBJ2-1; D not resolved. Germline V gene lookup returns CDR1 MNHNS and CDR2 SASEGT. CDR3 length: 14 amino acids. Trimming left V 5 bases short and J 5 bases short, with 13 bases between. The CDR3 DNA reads TGTGCCAGCAGTCCTAGGAGACGCAACAATGAGCAGTTCTTC. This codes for CASSPRRRNNEQFF.

CDR3 amino acids: CASKQGGGRSGYTF. In DNA, the CDR3 is TGTGCCAGCAAACAAGGGGGGGGTCGGAGCGGCTACACCTTC. This sequence joins TRBV6-2 or TRBV6-3 and TRBJ1-2, with D maybe TRBD1 (6 bases). Trimming cost V 7 bases and J 8 bases, with 20 bases left between them. Germline assignment: CDR1 MNHEY and CDR2 SVGEGT. The CDR3 consists of 14 residues.

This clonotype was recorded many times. DNA for the CDR3: TGTGCCAGCAGACCTGGACTAGCGGGGGTGATGACAGATACGCAGTATTTT. This codes for CASRPGLAGVMTDTQYF. V gene TRBV12-3 or TRBV12-4 combines with J gene TRBJ2-3; 13 bases align to TRBD2. There are 17 residues in the CDR3. J was trimmed by 3 bases and V by 6 bases; bases with no gene match: 9.

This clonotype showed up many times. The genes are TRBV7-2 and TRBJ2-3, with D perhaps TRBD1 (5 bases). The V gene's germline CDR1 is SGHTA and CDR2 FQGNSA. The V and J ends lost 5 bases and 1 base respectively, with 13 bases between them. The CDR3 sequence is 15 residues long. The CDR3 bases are TGTGCCAGCAGCCCTAGACAGTCCGGCACAGATACGCAGTATTTT. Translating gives CASSPRQSGTDTQYF.

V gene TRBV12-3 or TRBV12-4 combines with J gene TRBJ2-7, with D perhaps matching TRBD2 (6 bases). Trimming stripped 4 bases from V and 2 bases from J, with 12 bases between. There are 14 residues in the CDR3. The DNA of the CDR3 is TGTGCCAGCAGTTACCGGGGGTCGGCCTACGAGCAGTACTTC. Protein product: CASSYRGSAYEQYF.

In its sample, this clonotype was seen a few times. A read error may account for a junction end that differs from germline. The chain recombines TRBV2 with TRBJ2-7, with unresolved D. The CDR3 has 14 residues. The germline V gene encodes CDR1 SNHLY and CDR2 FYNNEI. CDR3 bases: TGTGCCAGCAGTCCATGGGCACCGAAGGCCGAGGAGTACTTC. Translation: CASSPWAPKAEEYF.

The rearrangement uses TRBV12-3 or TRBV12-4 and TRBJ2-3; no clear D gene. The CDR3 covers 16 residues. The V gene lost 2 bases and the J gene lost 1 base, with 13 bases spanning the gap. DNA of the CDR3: TGTGCCAGCAGTTTAAGAGGAAACAGCCGCACAGATACGCAGTATTTT. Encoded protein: CASSLRGNSRTDTQYF.

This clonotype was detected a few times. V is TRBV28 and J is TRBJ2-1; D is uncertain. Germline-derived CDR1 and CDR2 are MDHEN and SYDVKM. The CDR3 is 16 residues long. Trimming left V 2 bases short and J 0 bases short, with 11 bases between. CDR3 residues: CASSLIDASSYNEQFF. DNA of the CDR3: TGTGCCAGCAGTTTAATCGACGCCAGCTCCTACAATGAGCAGTTCTTC.

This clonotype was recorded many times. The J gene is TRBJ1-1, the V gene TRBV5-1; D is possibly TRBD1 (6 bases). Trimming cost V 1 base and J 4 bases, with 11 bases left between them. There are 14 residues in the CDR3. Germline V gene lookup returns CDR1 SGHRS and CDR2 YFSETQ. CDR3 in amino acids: CASSLFGQRTEAFF. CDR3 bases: TGCGCCAGCAGCTTGTTCGGACAGCGCACTGAAGCTTTCTTT. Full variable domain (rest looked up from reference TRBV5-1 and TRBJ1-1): KAGVTQTPRYLIKTRGQQVTLSCSPISGHRSVSWYQQTPGQGLQFLFEYFSETQRNKGNFPGRFSGRQFSNSRSEMNVSTLELGDSALYLCASSLFGQRTEAFFGQGTRLTVV.

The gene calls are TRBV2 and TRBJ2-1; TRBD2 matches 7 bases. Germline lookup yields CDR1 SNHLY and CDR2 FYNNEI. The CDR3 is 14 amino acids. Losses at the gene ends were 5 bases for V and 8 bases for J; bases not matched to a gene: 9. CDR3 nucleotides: TGTGCCAGCAGTCGAATACTAGCGATCGATGAGCAGTTCTTC. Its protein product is CASSRILAIDEQFF.

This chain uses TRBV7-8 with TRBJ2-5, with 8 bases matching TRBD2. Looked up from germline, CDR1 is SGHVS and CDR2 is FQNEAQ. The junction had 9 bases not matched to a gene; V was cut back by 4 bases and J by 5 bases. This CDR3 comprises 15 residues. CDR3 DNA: TGTGCCAGCAGCTACGCCGGGGGGGCGCGGGAGACCCAGTACTTC. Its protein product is CASSYAGGARETQYF.

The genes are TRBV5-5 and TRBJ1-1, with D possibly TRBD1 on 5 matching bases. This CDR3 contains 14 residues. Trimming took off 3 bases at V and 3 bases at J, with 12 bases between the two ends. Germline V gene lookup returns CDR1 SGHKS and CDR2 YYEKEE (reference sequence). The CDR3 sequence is CASSWGAGYTEAFF. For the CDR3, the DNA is TGTGCCAGCAGCTGGGGCGCGGGGTACACTGAAGCTTTCTTT.

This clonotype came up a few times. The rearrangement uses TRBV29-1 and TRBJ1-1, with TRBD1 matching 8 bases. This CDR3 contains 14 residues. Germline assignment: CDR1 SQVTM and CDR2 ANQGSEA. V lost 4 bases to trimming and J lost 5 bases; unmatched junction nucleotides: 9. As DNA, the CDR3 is TGCAGCGTTGGAACAGGGGGATTGGGAACTGAAGCTTTCTTT. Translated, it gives CSVGTGGLGTEAFF.

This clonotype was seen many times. The CDR3 is CTRDRGGRKDYGYTF. In DNA, the CDR3 is TGCACTAGGGACAGGGGAGGAAGAAAGGACTATGGCTACACCTTC. The V and J genes are TRBV20-1 and TRBJ1-2; 10 positions match TRBD1. The length of the CDR3 is 15 residues. Germline V lookup: CDR1 DFQATT, CDR2 SNEGSKA (reference sequence).

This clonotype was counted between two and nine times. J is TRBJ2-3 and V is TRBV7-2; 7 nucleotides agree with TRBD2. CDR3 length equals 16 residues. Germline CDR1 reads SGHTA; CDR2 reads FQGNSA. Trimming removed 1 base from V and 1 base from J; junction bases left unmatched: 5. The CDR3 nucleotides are TGTGCCAGCAGCTTAGATTCGGCGGGGGGCACAGATACGCAGTATTTT. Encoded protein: CASSLDSAGGTDTQYF. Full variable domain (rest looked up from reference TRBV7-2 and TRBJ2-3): GAGVSQSPSNKVTEKGKDVELRCDPISGHTALYWYRQSLGQGLEFLIYFQGNSAPDKSGLPSDRFSAERTGGSVSTLTIQRTQQEDSAVYLCASSLDSAGGTDTQYFGPGTRLTVL.

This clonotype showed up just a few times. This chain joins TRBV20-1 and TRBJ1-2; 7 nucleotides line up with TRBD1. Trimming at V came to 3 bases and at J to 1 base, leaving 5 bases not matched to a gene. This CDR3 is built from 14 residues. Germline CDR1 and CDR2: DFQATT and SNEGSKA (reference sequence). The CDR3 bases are TGCAGTGCTAGGAAGGGGGCAATTAACTATGGCTACACCTTC. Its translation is CSARKGAINYGYTF.

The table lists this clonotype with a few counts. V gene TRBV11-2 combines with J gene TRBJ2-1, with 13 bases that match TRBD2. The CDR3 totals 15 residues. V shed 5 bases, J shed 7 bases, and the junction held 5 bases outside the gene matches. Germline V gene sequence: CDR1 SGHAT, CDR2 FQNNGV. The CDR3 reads CASSGLAGAENEQFF. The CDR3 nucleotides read TGTGCCAGCAGCGGACTAGCGGGGGCGGAGAATGAGCAGTTCTTC.

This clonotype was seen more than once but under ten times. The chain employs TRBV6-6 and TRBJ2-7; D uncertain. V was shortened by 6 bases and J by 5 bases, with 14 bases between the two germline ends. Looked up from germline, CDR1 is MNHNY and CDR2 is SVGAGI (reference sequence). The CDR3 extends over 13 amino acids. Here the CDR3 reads CASSPILRHEQYF. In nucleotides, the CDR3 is TGTGCCAGCAGCCCGATCTTACGGCACGAGCAGTACTTC.